One and the same sample provided the 14 T cell receptor beta chains below, sequenced in a study of T cell responses to AZD1222 COVID-19 vaccine. Assay used: immunoSEQ multiplex PCR; TCRdb lists only in-frame clones, some missing. The repertoire holds about 150,000 clones, with over 80% as singletons. The sequences come from peripheral blood, collected 28 days after the second AZD1222 dose. The source of these receptors is an adult who received the AZD1222 COVID-19 vaccine.

This chain joins TRBV29-1 and TRBJ2-1, with D possibly TRBD1 on 5 matching bases. CDR3 size: 14 residues. The germline V gene encodes CDR1 SQVTM and CDR2 ANQGSEA. Trimming took off 4 bases at V and 6 bases at J, with 16 bases between the two ends. The CDR3 region is CSVARGISRNEQFF. As DNA, the CDR3 is TGCAGCGTTGCTAGGGGAATTTCCCGCAATGAGCAGTTCTTC.

In its sample, this clone was seen a few times. This rearrangement joins TRBV6-5 to TRBJ1-2, with 7 nucleotides matching TRBD1. V was pared by 4 bases and J by 6 bases, with 8 bases of the junction left unmatched. Germline V gene data show CDR1 as MNHEY and CDR2 as SVGAGI. The CDR3 is 14 amino acids. CDR3 coding DNA: TGTGCCAGCAGTTTGGGCAGGGGGGTGGATGGCTACACCTTC. Its protein product is CASSLGRGVDGYTF.

This chain links TRBV5-8 with TRBJ2-1; 11 bases align to TRBD2. This CDR3 spans 15 amino acids. V shed 4 bases, J shed 3 bases, and the junction held 3 bases outside the gene matches. Germline CDR1 reads SGHTS; CDR2 reads YDEGEE. The CDR3 nucleotides are TGTGCCAGCAGCATGGGACTAGCGGACTACAATGAGCAGTTCTTC. Translated: CASSMGLADYNEQFF.

The V gene is TRBV7-9, the J gene TRBJ1-4; D gene ambiguous. Per the germline V gene, CDR1 is SEHNR and CDR2 is FQNEAQ (reference sequence). CDR3 length: 13 residues. V lost 1 base to trimming and J lost 11 bases, with 11 bases between them. The CDR3 sequence is CASSLVAVGKLFF. As DNA, the CDR3 is TGTGCCAGCAGCTTAGTGGCGGTCGGTAAACTGTTTTTT.

This clone was seen more than once but under ten times. The V and J genes are TRBV7-2 and TRBJ2-3; D unclear. Per germline, CDR1 SGHTA and CDR2 FQGNSA. V lost 5 bases and J lost 1, with 13 bases in between. This CDR3 has 15 residues. CDR3 loop: CASSLQRPGTDTQYF. In DNA, the CDR3 is TGTGCCAGCAGCCTGCAGCGACCCGGCACAGATACGCAGTATTTT.

The rearrangement uses TRBV28 and TRBJ1-5; D not certain. CDR3 size: 15 residues. The germline gives CDR1 MDHEN, CDR2 SYDVKM. Written as DNA, the CDR3 is TGTGCTTATGGAGGCAGTGGGGTTGGCAATCAGCCCCAGCATTTT. As protein: CAYGGSGVGNQPQHF.

This chain connects TRBV5-1 to TRBJ2-7; TRBD1 is a possible D gene (5 bases). This CDR3 has 14 amino acids. Trimming removed 0 bases at V and 3 bases at J, with 10 bases between. Germline CDR1 reads SGHRS; CDR2 reads YFSETQ. CDR3 nucleotides: TGCGCCAGCAGCTTGGGGCAGGGATACTACGAGCAGTACTTC. It translates to CASSLGQGYYEQYF.

The genes are TRBV29-1 and TRBJ2-7; 13 bases line up with TRBD2. Unmatched junction bases numbered 4, after V lost 5 bases and J lost 3 bases. This CDR3 spans 14 amino acids. The germline CDR1 and CDR2 sequences are SQVTM and ANQGSEA. The CDR3: CSVRTSGSVYEQYF. CDR3 nucleotide sequence: TGCAGCGTTCGGACTAGCGGGAGTGTCTACGAGCAGTACTTC.

The chain recombines TRBV3-1 (or the pseudogene TRBV3-2) with TRBJ1-2; D is perhaps TRBD1 (5 bases). The CDR3 runs 14 residues. V lost 1 base and J 8 bases, leaving 14 bases between the germline ends. CDR1 and CDR2 from the germline V gene are LGHDT and YNNKEL (reference sequence). The CDR3 bases are TGTGCCAGCAGCCAAGTCCAGGGCGCGGAGGGCTACACCTTC. This sequence encodes CASSQVQGAEGYTF.

This chain links TRBV7-6 with TRBJ2-1, with 11 bases lining up with TRBD2. CDR3 length: 20 residues. J gave up 0 bases and V 5 bases, and 15 bases lay outside the gene matches. Germline-derived CDR1 and CDR2 are SGHVS and FNYEAQ. CDR3 DNA sequence: TGTGCCAGCAGCGACAGGTCAGGGACTAGCGGACCTAGCTCCTACAATGAGCAGTTCTTC. Amino acid sequence: CASSDRSGTSGPSSYNEQFF.

This clone appeared a few times. The rearrangement links TRBV7-3 to TRBJ2-1; 7 bases align to TRBD2. CDR1 SGHTA and CDR2 FQGTGA come from the germline V gene. Losses at the gene ends were 4 bases for V and 12 bases for J; bases not matched to a gene: 9. The CDR3 is 13 amino acids. CDR3 coding DNA: TGTGCCAGCAGCTACCTTGGCGGGAGCCGGCAGTTCTTC. Amino acids: CASSYLGGSRQFF. Filled out from reference TRBV7-3 and TRBJ2-1, the complete variable domain reads GAGVSQTPSNKVTEKGKYVELRCDPISGHTALYWYRQSLGQGPEFLIYFQGTGAADDSGLPNDRFFAVRPEGSVSTLKIQRTERGDSAVYLCASSYLGGSRQFFGPGTRLTVL.

The J gene is TRBJ1-1, the V gene TRBV5-6, with D maybe TRBD1 (5 bases). Between the trimmed V and J ends, which lost 3 bases and 6 bases, there was a span of 12 bases. CDR1 is SGHDT, CDR2 YYEEEE, per germline. This CDR3 is 13 amino acids long. CDR3 bases: TGTGCCAGCAGCTCAGGGATTTTCGCTGAAGCTTTCTTT. Translated: CASSSGIFAEAFF.

The V gene is TRBV18, the J gene TRBJ2-1; 7 positions match TRBD1. V trimming: 4 bases; J trimming: 7 bases; junction bases outside the gene matches: 4. Looked up from germline, CDR1 is KGHSH and CDR2 is LQKENI. This CDR3 contains 13 residues. This chain's CDR3 is CASSQTGPNEQFF. As DNA, the CDR3 is TGTGCCAGCTCACAGACAGGGCCTAATGAGCAGTTCTTC.

This chain connects TRBV3-1 (or the pseudogene TRBV3-2) to TRBJ2-1, with TRBD2 identical over 8 bases. J was trimmed by 2 bases and V by 2 bases; bases with no gene match: 8. Per germline, CDR1 LGHDT and CDR2 YNNKEL (reference sequence). This CDR3 contains 17 residues. The CDR3 DNA is TGTGCCAGCAGCCAATACGGCACTAGCGGAGCCTACAATGAGCAGTTCTTC. Amino acids: CASSQYGTSGAYNEQFF.